Listed below are T cell receptor beta chains from one sample, sequenced in a study of glioma-infiltrating T cells. TCRdb independently ran MiXCR on the multiplex PCR reads; one entry per CDR3 protein. The sample consists of about 94,000 distinct CDR3 sequences, about 25% of them appearing once. The sample comprised glioma tissue, nonneoplastic brain tissue, or PBMCs (not recorded which). These receptors were taken from a human donor with low-grade glioma or glioblastoma, undergoing nonglioma brain surgery, or in good health (not recorded which). Each CDR3 is given with its conserved first and last residue. A D gene is named only where the DNA matches it firmly. Clone size is not always given. Where it is, it says once, few, many or a class for expanded clones.

TRBV18	NA	TRBJ2-3	NA	14	TGTGCCAGCTCACCTCAGAGAGATGGAGATACGCAGTATTTT	CASSPQRDGDTQYF
TRBV20-1	NA	TRBJ1-1	many	14	TGCAGTGCTCCCCGGACAGTACTGAACACTGAAGCTTTCTTT	CSAPRTVLNTEAFF
TRBV19	TRBD1	TRBJ1-2	many	13	TGTGCCAGTAGTACGGGACAGGGTTTAGGCTACACCTTC	CASSTGQGLGYTF
TRBV12-3/TRBV12-4	NA	TRBJ2-3	many	12	TGTGCCAGCAGTTTAGACGCAGATACGCAGTATTTT	CASSLDADTQYF
TRBV7-9	TRBD2	TRBJ2-7	many	16	TGTGCCAGCAGCCCGAAAAGCGGGGGGACGAGGTACGAGCAGTACTTC	CASSPKSGGTRYEQYF
TRBV6-1	TRBD1	TRBJ2-7	many	12	TGTGCCAGCATGACAGGGCCCTACGAGCAGTACTTC	CASMTGPYEQYF
TRBV12-3/TRBV12-4	TRBD2	TRBJ2-1	many	16	TGTGCCAGCAGCCCCAACCCGGGACTAGCGGGAGATGAGCAGTTCTTC	CASSPNPGLAGDEQFF
TRBV27	NA	TRBJ2-7	many	14	TGTGCCAGCGGTTCTTGGCCGGGTACAGGGGAGCAGTACTTC	CASGSWPGTGEQYF
TRBV7-6	TRBD2	TRBJ2-7	few	14	TGTGCCAGCAGCTCGCCGGGACTAGGGTACGAGCAGTACTTC	CASSSPGLGYEQYF
TRBV9	NA	TRBJ2-7	few	15	TGTGCCAGCAGCGTAGCTCCAGGTAGCTCCTACGAGCAGTACTTC	CASSVAPGSSYEQYF
TRBV6-1	NA	TRBJ2-5	many	15	TGTGCCAGCAGTCTTGGGCCAGGTGGGGGGGAGACCCAGTACTTC	CASSLGPGGGETQYF
TRBV19	NA	TRBJ2-3	many	13	TGTGCCAGTAAGGCGGGTTTAGCAGATACGCAGTATTTT	CASKAGLADTQYF
TRBV20-1	TRBD2	TRBJ2-7	many	12	TGCAGTGTTCGACTAGCGGGAGGGGAGCAGTACTTC	CSVRLAGGEQYF
TRBV7-2	TRBD1	TRBJ2-5	NA	14	TGTGCCAGCAGCTTAGAGGGGGCTCAAGAGACCCAGTACTTC	CASSLEGAQETQYF
TRBV29-1	NA	TRBJ1-5	many	16	TGCAGCGTTACTATCGGAATGCCCTATAGCAATCAGCCCCAGCATTTT	CSVTIGMPYSNQPQHF
TRBV12-3/TRBV12-4	NA	TRBJ1-5	NA	14	TGTGCCAGCAGTTTAGAATGGGAGGGACAGCCCCAGCATTTT	CASSLEWEGQPQHF
TRBV5-1	NA	TRBJ2-7	many	15	TGCGCCAGCAGCTTTTCCGTTGGGGGTTCCTACGAGCAGTACTTC	CASSFSVGGSYEQYF
TRBV29-1	NA	TRBJ1-1	many	12	TGCAGTGCTAGCGGAATGAACACTGAAGCTTTCTTT	CSASGMNTEAFF
TRBV18	NA	TRBJ1-1	many	15	TGTGCCAGCTCACCTCTTGGGGACGTAAACACTGAAGCTTTCTTT	CASSPLGDVNTEAFF
TRBV7-2	NA	TRBJ1-5	many	16	TGTGCCAGCAGCTTATGGGCAGCGAAGGACAATCAGCCCCAGCATTTT	CASSLWAAKDNQPQHF
TRBV12-3/TRBV12-4	TRBD1	TRBJ2-1	few	13	TGTGCCAGCAGAACAGGGGCAATCTATGAGCAGTTCTTC	CASRTGAIYEQFF
TRBV6-1	TRBD2	TRBJ2-7	many	15	TGTGCCAGCAGACCCTTCAGCGGGGGAACCTACGAGCAGTACTTC	CASRPFSGGTYEQYF
TRBV7-6	NA	TRBJ2-3	many	15	TGTGCCAGCAGCCCATACGGGCAGGTCTCAGATACGCAGTATTTT	CASSPYGQVSDTQYF
TRBV15	TRBD1	TRBJ1-5	NA	12	TGTGCCACTCGGGACAGACACCAGCCCCAGCATTTT	CATRDRHQPQHF
TRBV7-9	NA	TRBJ1-5	many	14	TGTGCCAGCAGCTTAGGTGGACGCAATCAGCCCCAGCATTTT	CASSLGGRNQPQHF
TRBV11-2	TRBD2	TRBJ2-3	few	16	TGTGCCAGCAGCCAGAGGCTAGCGGGGCGGGCAGATACGCAGTATTTT	CASSQRLAGRADTQYF
TRBV3-1	NA	TRBJ1-5	many	14	TGTGCCAGCAGCCAACAAACAGGGATTCAGCCCCAGCATTTT	CASSQQTGIQPQHF
TRBV10-3	NA	TRBJ1-2	many	14	TGTGCCATCAGTGTGGGCAGCCTCCCCTATGGCTACACCTTC	CAISVGSLPYGYTF
TRBV5-4	TRBD2	TRBJ2-3	NA	14	TGTGCCAGCAGCTTTGGACTAGCGGCAGATACGCAGTATTTT	CASSFGLAADTQYF
TRBV20-1	TRBD2	TRBJ2-5	many	15	TGCAGTGCTAGAATAGCGGGAAATCCCCAAGAGACCCAGTACTTC	CSARIAGNPQETQYF
TRBV27	TRBD2	TRBJ2-7	many	15	TGTGCCAGCACCCCGGCGGGGACTAGGTCTTACGAGCAGTACTTC	CASTPAGTRSYEQYF
TRBV4-2	TRBD1	TRBJ2-7	many	17	TGTGCCAGCAGCCAAGATGGGGACAGGGACCACCGACGCGAGCAGTACTTC	CASSQDGDRDHRREQYF
TRBV29-1	TRBD1	TRBJ1-2	many	13	TGCAGCGTTGGGCGGGACAGTACTACGGGCTACACCTTC	CSVGRDSTTGYTF
TRBV7-9	TRBD1	TRBJ2-3	NA	17	TGTGCCAGCAGCCTAATCCTGGGACAGGGTAAAAACTACGAGCAGTATTTT	CASSLILGQGKNYEQYF
TRBV12-3/TRBV12-4	NA	TRBJ2-1	NA	14	TGTGCCAGCACCCGGGACGGCTCCTACAATGAGCAGTTATTC	CASTRDGSYNEQLF
TRBV3-1	NA	TRBJ1-1	few	14	TGTGCCAGCAGTCCTCAACGGGTAGCCACTGAAGCTTTCTTT	CASSPQRVATEAFF
TRBV2	NA	TRBJ1-1	many	15	TGTGCCAGCAGTGAACCGGACGTTATGAACACTGAAGCTTTCTTT	CASSEPDVMNTEAFF
TRBV5-1	TRBD1	TRBJ1-1	few	14	TGCGCCAGCAGCTTTCAGGGGGCATCGAATGAAGCTTTCTTT	CASSFQGASNEAFF
TRBV20-1	TRBD1	TRBJ2-7	NA	17	TGCAGTGCTAGGGGGCGGGTGCGGCAGGGGGCGAGGTTCGAGCAGTACTTC	CSARGRVRQGARFEQYF
TRBV19	TRBD1	TRBJ2-7	many	12	TGTGCCAGTACGGACAGGGGGCGCGAGCAGTACTTC	CASTDRGREQYF
TRBV20-1	TRBD1	TRBJ2-7	NA	14	TGCAGTGCTATACGTTACAGGGGGTCCTACGAGCAGTACTTC	CSAIRYRGSYEQYF
TRBV20-1	NA	TRBJ2-1	many	18	TGCAGTGCTTGGGCTGGTACTGGAGGGGCAATAGGTCGCTATGAGCAGTTCTTC	CSAWAGTGGAIGRYEQFF
TRBV5-6	TRBD2	TRBJ2-3	NA	16	TGTGCCAGCAGCCGAAGGACTAGCGGGGGCACAGATACGCAGTATTTT	CASSRRTSGGTDTQYF
TRBV20-1	TRBD1	TRBJ1-6	many	13	TGCAGTGCCGGGAAGACAGGGCATTCACCCCTCCACTTT	CSAGKTGHSPLHF
TRBV15	NA	TRBJ2-7	many	13	TGTGCCACCAGCAGAGGCCGTTGGGAAGAGCAGTACTTC	CATSRGRWEEQYF
TRBV6-1	NA	TRBJ2-7	many	13	TGTGCCGCCACCGGCGGGGCTACCTACGAGCAGTACTTC	CAATGGATYEQYF